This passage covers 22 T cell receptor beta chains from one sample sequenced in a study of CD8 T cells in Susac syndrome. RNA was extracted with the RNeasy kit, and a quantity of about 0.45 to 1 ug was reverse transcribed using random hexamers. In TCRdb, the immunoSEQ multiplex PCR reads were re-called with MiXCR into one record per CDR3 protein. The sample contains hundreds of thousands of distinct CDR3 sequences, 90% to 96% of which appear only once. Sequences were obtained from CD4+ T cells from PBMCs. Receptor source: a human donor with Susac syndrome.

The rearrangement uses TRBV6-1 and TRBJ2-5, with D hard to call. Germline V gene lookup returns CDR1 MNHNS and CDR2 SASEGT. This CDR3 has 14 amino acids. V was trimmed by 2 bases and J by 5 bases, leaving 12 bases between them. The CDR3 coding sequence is TGTGCCAGCAGTGAATGGCGAACCGTGGAGACCCAGTACTTC. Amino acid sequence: CASSEWRTVETQYF.

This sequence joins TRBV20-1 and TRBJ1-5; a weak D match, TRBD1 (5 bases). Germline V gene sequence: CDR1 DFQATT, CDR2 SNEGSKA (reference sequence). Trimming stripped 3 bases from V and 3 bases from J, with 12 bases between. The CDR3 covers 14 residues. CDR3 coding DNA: TGCAGTGCTAGGAGACTTGGGGCCAATCAGCCCCAGCATTTT. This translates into CSARRLGANQPQHF.

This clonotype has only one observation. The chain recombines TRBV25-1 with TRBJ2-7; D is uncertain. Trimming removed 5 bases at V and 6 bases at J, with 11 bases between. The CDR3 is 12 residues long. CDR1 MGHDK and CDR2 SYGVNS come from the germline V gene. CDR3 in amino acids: CASSRRLGEQYF. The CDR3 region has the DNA TGTGCCAGCAGTCGCCGTCTCGGCGAGCAGTACTTC.

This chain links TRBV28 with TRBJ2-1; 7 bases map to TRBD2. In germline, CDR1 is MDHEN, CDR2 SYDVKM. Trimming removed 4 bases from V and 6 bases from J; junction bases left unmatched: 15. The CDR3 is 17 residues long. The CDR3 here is CASSSPIGRAQGNEQFF. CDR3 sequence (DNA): TGTGCCAGCAGTTCCCCCATTGGGAGGGCCCAGGGCAATGAGCAGTTCTTC.

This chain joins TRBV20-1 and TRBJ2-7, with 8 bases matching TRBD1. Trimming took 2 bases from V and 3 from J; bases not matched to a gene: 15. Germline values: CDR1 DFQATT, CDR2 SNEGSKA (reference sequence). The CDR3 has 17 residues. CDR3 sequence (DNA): TGCAGTGCTAGACCCATGGAGGGCCAGGGGGCGGTCTACGAGCAGTACTTC. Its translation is CSARPMEGQGAVYEQYF.

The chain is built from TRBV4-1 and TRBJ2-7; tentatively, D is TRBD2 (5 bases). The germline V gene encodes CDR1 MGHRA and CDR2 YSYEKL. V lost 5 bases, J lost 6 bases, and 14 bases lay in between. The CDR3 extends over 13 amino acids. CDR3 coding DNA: TGCGCCAGCAGCAAGATAGGGAGCGTCGAGCAGTACTTC. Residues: CASSKIGSVEQYF.

CDR3 amino acids: CASSGLVAGDQETQYF. DNA for the CDR3: TGTGCCAGCAGTGGATTAGTCGCGGGGGACCAAGAGACCCAGTACTTC. The chain employs TRBV12-3 or TRBV12-4 and TRBJ2-5, with TRBD2 matching 7 bases. The length of the CDR3 is 16 residues. Germline trimming cut 5 bases from V and 0 bases from J; bases unmatched to any gene: 9.

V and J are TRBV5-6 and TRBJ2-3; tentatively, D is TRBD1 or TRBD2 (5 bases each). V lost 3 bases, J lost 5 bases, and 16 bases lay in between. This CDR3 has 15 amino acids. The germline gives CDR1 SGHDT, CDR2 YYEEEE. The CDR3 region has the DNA TGTGCCAGCAGCTATCCAGGGAATCGGGGAGATACGCAGTATTTT. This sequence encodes CASSYPGNRGDTQYF.

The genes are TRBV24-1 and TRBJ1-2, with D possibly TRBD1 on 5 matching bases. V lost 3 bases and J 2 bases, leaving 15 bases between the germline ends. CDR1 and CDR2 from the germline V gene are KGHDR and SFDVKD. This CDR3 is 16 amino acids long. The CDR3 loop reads CATSDPRAGKNYGYTF. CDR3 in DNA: TGTGCCACCAGTGATCCACGTGCAGGGAAAAACTATGGCTACACCTTC.

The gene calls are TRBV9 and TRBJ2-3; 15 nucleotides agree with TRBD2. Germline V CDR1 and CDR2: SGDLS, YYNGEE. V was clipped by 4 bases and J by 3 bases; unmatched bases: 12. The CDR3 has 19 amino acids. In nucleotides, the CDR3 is TGTGCCAGCAGCACCTTACCGGGACTAGCGGGAGGTAATACAGATACGCAGTATTTT. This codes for CASSTLPGLAGGNTDTQYF.

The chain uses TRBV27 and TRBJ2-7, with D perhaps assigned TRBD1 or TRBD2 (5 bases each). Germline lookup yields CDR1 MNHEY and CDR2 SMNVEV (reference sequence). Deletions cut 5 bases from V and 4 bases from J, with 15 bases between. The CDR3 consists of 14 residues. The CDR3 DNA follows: TGTGCCAGCAGTATCGGACTGGGGGAGTACGAGCAGTACTTC. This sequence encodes CASSIGLGEYEQYF.

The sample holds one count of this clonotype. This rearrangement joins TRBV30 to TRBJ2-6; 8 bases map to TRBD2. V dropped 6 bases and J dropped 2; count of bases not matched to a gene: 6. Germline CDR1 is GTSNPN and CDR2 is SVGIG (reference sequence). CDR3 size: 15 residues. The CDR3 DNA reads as TGTGCCTGCCTCTACGGGAGGGCTGGGGCCAACGTCCTGACTTTC. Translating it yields CACLYGRAGANVLTF. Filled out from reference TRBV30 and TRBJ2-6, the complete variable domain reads SQTIHQWPATLVQPVGSPLSLECTVEGTSNPNLYWYRQAAGRGLQLLFYSVGIGQISSEVPQNLSASRPQDRQFILSSKKLLLSDSGFYLCACLYGRAGANVLTFGAGSRLTVL.

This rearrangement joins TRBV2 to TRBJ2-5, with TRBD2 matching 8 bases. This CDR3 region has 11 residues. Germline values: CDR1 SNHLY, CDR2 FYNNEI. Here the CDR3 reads CYSGRRETQYF. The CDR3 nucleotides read TGTTACAGCGGGAGAAGAGAGACCCAGTACTTC.

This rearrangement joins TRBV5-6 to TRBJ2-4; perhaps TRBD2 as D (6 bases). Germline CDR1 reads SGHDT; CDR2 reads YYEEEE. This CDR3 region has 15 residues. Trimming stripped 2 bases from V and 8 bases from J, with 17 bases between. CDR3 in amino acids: CASSFVAGRRDIQYF. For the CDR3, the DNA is TGTGCCAGCAGCTTCGTGGCGGGGCGAAGGGACATTCAGTACTTC.

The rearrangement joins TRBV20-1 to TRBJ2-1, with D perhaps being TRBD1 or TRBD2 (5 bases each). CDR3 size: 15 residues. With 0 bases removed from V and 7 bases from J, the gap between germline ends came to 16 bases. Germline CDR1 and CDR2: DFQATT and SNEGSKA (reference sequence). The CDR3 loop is CSARDHRGFVNEQFF. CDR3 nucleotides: TGCAGTGCTAGAGACCACCGGGGCTTCGTGAATGAGCAGTTCTTC.

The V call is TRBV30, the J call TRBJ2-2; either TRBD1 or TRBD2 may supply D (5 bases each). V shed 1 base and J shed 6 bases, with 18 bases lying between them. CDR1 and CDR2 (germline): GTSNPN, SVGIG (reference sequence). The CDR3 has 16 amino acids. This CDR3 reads CAWSASGTRSPGELFF. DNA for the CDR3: TGTGCCTGGAGTGCGTCCGGGACCCGCAGTCCCGGGGAGCTGTTTTTT.

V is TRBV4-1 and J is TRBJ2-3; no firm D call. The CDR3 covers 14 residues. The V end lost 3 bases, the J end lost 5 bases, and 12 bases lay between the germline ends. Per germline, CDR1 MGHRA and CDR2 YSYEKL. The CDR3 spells CASSQEWVGDTQYF. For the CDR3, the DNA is TGCGCCAGCAGCCAGGAATGGGTGGGAGATACGCAGTATTTT.

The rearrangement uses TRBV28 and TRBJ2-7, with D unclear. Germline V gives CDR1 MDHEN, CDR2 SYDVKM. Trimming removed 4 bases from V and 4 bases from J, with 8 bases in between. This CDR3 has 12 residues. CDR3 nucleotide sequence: TGTGCCAGCAGTTCTGCACAATACGAGCAGTACTTC. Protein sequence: CASSSAQYEQYF. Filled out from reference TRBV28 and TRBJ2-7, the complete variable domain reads DVKVTQSSRYLVKRTGEKVFLECVQDMDHENMFWYRQDPGLGLRLIYFSYDVKMKEKGDIPEGYSVSREKKERFSLILESASTNQTSMYLCASSSAQYEQYFGPGTRLTVT.

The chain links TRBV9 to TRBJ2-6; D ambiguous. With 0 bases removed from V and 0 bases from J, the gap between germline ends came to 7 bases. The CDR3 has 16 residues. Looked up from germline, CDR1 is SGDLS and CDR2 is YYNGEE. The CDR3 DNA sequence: TGTGCCAGCAGCGTAGACCACGGCTCTGGGGCCAACGTCCTGACTTTC. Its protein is CASSVDHGSGANVLTF. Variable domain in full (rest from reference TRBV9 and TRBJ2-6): DSGVTQTPKHLITATGQRVTLRCSPRSGDLSVYWYQQSLDQGLQFLIQYYNGEERAKGNILERFSAQQFPDLHSELNLSSLELGDSALYFCASSVDHGSGANVLTFGAGSRLTVL.

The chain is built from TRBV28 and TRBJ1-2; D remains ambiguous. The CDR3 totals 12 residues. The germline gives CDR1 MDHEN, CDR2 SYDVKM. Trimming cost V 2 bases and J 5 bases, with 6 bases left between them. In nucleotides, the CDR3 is TGTGCCAGCAGTTTAAATCGGTATGGCTACACCTTC. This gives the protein CASSLNRYGYTF.

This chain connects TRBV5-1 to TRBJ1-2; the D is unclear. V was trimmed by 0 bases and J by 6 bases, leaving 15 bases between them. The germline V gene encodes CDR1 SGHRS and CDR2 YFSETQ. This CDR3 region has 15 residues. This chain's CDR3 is CASSLVTSVNHGYTF. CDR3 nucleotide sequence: TGCGCCAGCAGCTTGGTGACCTCCGTAAACCATGGCTACACCTTC.

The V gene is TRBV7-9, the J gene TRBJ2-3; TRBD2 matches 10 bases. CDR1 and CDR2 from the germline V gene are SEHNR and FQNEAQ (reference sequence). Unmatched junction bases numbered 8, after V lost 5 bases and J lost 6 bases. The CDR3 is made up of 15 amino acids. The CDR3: CASSRPSGREDTQYF. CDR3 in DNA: TGTGCCAGCAGCCGTCCAAGCGGGAGGGAGGATACGCAGTATTTT.